Following are 16 T cell receptor beta chains from one sample sequenced in a study of cytomegalovirus exposure and HLA in healthy donors. PCR was performed using 60 Vbeta and 13 Jbeta primers. Generated by immunoSEQ multiplex PCR, the TCRdb table keeps only in-frame clones and is missing some. The sample has around 75,000 clones; about 80% are singletons. Material for sequencing was PBMCs. These receptors were collected from a man aged 40-55 years in good health and CMV-seronegative.

V is TRBV5-4 and J is TRBJ2-1; D remains unclear. The germline CDR1 and CDR2 sequences are SGHNT and YYREEE (reference sequence). CDR3 size: 14 residues. With 3 bases removed from V and 7 bases from J, the gap between germline ends came to 14 bases. The CDR3 region has the DNA TGTGCCAGCAGCTCGAGTACGTTTTGGAATGAGCAGTTCTTC. It translates to CASSSSTFWNEQFF.

This chain links TRBV7-9 with TRBJ1-1; 7 bases fit TRBD1. From germline, CDR1 is SEHNR and CDR2 FQNEAQ (reference sequence). The CDR3 has 19 residues. The junction had 22 bases not matched to a gene; V was cut back by 5 bases and J by 4 bases. CDR3 DNA: TGTGCCAGCAGCCTCCCACTGACAGGGACGGGAGCATCGGGCACTGAAGCTTTCTTT. This sequence encodes CASSLPLTGTGASGTEAFF.

V and J are TRBV5-1 and TRBJ2-1; 11 bases map to TRBD1. Germline V lookup: CDR1 SGHRS, CDR2 YFSETQ. V was clipped by 0 bases and J by 9 bases; unmatched bases: 5. This CDR3 is built from 15 residues. The CDR3: CASSLADRGQVEQFF. The CDR3 bases are TGCGCCAGCAGCTTGGCGGACAGGGGGCAGGTTGAGCAGTTCTTC.

This sequence joins TRBV11-3 and TRBJ2-1; tentatively, D is TRBD2 (6 bases). The V end was cut by 5 bases, the J end by 6 bases, with 14 bases between. Germline V gene data show CDR1 as SGHNT and CDR2 as YENEEA. This CDR3 spans 14 amino acids. In DNA form, the CDR3 reads TGTGCCAGCAGCGTTACGACTAGAGGCAATGAGCAGTTCTTC. Translating gives CASSVTTRGNEQFF.

The chain combines TRBV15 with TRBJ2-7; 7 bases agree with TRBD1. Germline loops: CDR1 LNHNV, CDR2 YYDKDF (reference sequence). This CDR3 contains 14 residues. V lost 0 bases, J lost 4 bases, and 3 bases stayed unmatched. The CDR3, as DNA: TGTGCCACCAGCAGAGATGACAGGGATTACGAGCAGTACTTC. Protein: CATSRDDRDYEQYF.

This clone was observed a few times. This chain uses TRBV29-1 with TRBJ2-1; 8 positions match TRBD1. The CDR3 spans 13 residues. Germline V gene data show CDR1 as SQVTM and CDR2 as ANQGSEA. The V segment lost 7 bases and the J segment 4 bases; nucleotides outside the gene matches: 6. CDR3 bases: TGCAGCGGCGACAGGGGACAGTACAATGAGCAGTTCTTC. Its translation is CSGDRGQYNEQFF.

The CDR3 spells CASSKDREPGYGYTF. CDR3 nucleotide sequence: TGTGCCAGCAGTAAAGACCGGGAGCCAGGCTATGGCTACACCTTC. The chain carries TRBV6-5 and TRBJ1-2; D is unclear. Germline V gene sequence: CDR1 MNHEY, CDR2 SVGAGI. CDR3 length equals 15 residues. The V end was cut by 5 bases, the J end by 4 bases, with 17 bases between.

This sequence joins TRBV18 and TRBJ2-1, with 7 bases aligning to TRBD1. After removal of 3 bases from V and 7 bases from J, the junction contained 9 bases not matched to a gene. The CDR3 contains 15 residues. CDR1 is KGHSH, CDR2 LQKENI, per germline. As DNA, the CDR3 is TGTGCCAGCTCACCGAGTCGACAGGGTCGAAATGAGCAGTTCTTC. Residues: CASSPSRQGRNEQFF.

The rearrangement joins TRBV20-1 to TRBJ1-1; unclear D gene. Trimming removed 6 bases at V and 6 bases at J, with 11 bases between. This CDR3 has 11 residues. CDR1 is DFQATT and CDR2 is SNEGSKA in the germline V gene (reference sequence). The CDR3 DNA reads TGCAGTGCCTCCAGGAGGGCTGAAGCTTTCTTT. As protein: CSASRRAEAFF.

The chain carries TRBV6-5 and TRBJ1-5; unclear D gene. The CDR3 is 13 amino acids. Trimming stripped 4 bases from V and 1 base from J, with 5 bases between. Germline V gives CDR1 MNHEY, CDR2 SVGAGI. This chain's CDR3 is CASSSRSNQPQHF. CDR3 sequence (DNA): TGTGCCAGCAGTTCCAGGAGCAATCAGCCCCAGCATTTT.

This chain joins TRBV6-1 and TRBJ2-1; 9 nucleotides align to TRBD1. Germline CDR1 MNHNS, CDR2 SASEGT. The CDR3 has 16 amino acids. V dropped 2 bases and J dropped 9; count of bases not matched to a gene: 11. CDR3 coding DNA: TGTGCCAGCAGTGAAATTCCGGGACAGGGTTCCGCTGAGCAGTTCTTC. The encoded protein is CASSEIPGQGSAEQFF.

The chain is built from TRBV30 and TRBJ1-6; D call uncertain. From germline, CDR1 is GTSNPN and CDR2 SVGIG (reference sequence). The ends were cut back, 0 bases at V and 2 bases at J, with 2 bases in the middle. The CDR3 has 13 amino acids. CDR3 nucleotide sequence: TGTGCCTGGAGTGTCACCTATAATTCACCCCTCCACTTT. Its protein is CAWSVTYNSPLHF.

Of note for this clone: The junction shows a germline mismatch at one end, possibly a read error. The V call is TRBV11-2, the J call TRBJ2-7, with TRBD2 as a possible D gene (6 bases). Germline values: CDR1 SGHAT, CDR2 FQNNGV. The length of the CDR3 is 13 residues. The CDR3 DNA sequence: TGCCCTCCAGCCCCGAGAAAATCACGTACGGGAGTCTTC. Its protein product is CPPAPRKSRTGVF. The full variable domain, its missing parts supplied by reference TRBV11-2 and TRBJ2-7, is EAGVAQSPRYKIIEKRQSVAFWCNPISGHATLYWYQQILGQGPKLLIQFQNNGVVDDSQLPKDRFSAERLKGVDSTLKIQPAKLEDSAVYLCPPAPRKSRTGVFGPGTRLTVT.

The rearrangement links TRBV19 to TRBJ1-4, with unresolved D. CDR3 length: 13 amino acids. With 1 base removed from V and 8 bases from J, the gap between germline ends came to 8 bases. Germline V gives CDR1 LNHDA, CDR2 SQIVND (reference sequence). For the CDR3, the DNA is TGTGCCAGTAGTATAGTGAACAGAGAAAAACTGTTTTTT. The encoded protein is CASSIVNREKLFF.

This chain uses TRBV29-1 with TRBJ1-5, with D possibly matching TRBD1 (6 bases). The germline V gene has CDR1 SQVTM and CDR2 ANQGSEA. V lost 4 bases, J lost 5 bases, and 9 bases lay in between. This CDR3 has 12 residues. The CDR3: CSVGDTDQPQHF. In DNA form, the CDR3 reads TGCAGCGTTGGGGACACTGATCAGCCCCAGCATTTT.

This chain links TRBV5-1 with TRBJ1-3; the D is unclear. Between the trimmed V and J ends, which lost 4 bases and 4 bases, there was a span of 12 bases. Germline V gene sequence: CDR1 SGHRS, CDR2 YFSETQ. The CDR3 loop spans 14 amino acids. This CDR3 reads CASSPRLGGNTIYF. Here the CDR3 DNA reads TGCGCCAGCAGCCCCCGACTAGGAGGAAACACCATATATTTT.